This T cell receptor (beta chain) is drawn from a study of T cells in Graves' hyperthyroidism and ophthalmopathy. Points from the study as a whole: Most thyroid clonotypes expanded above 0.001 appeared in blood too.

The sample holds many counts of this clonotype. Its antigen is undetermined. The germline gives CDR1 MGHDK, CDR2 SYGVNS. Trimming cost V 2 bases and J 2 bases, with 12 bases left between them. The CDR3 consists of 15 residues. The source material, RNA transcripts, was used to amplify TCR beta CDR3 regions. First-round RT-PCR of the TCR CDR3 relied on the HTBI primer set. From the multiplex PCR reads, TCRdb called clonotypes with MiXCR, one entry per CDR3 protein. Here the sample spans nearly 600,000 distinct CDR3 sequences, 14% being singletons. The sequencing input was blood. This receptor was obtained from a woman aged 25 to 39 with Graves' hyperthyroidism that later progressed to Graves' ophthalmopathy. The genes are TRBV25-1 and TRBJ1-2; D perhaps matches TRBD1 (6 bases). CDR3 loop: CASSEGGGENYGYTF. Written as DNA, the CDR3 is TGTGCCAGCAGTGAAGGGGGCGGAGAGAACTATGGCTACACCTTC.